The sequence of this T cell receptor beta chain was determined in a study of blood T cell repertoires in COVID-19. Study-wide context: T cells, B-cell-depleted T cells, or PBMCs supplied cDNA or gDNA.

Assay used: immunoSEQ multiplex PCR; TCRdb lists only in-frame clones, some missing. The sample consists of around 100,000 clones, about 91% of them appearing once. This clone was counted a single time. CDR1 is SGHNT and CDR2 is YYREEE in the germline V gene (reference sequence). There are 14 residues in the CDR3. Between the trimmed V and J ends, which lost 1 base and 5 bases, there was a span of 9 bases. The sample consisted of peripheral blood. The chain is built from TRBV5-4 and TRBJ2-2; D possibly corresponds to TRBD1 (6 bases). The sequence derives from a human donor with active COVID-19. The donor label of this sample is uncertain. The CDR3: CASSLLGGTGELFF. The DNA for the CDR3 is TGTGCCAGCAGCTTGTTAGGGGGTACCGGGGAGCTGTTTTTT.